Here is one TCR beta chain with its context. This specimen belongs to a study of shared clonotypes between healthy human individuals. J lost 5 bases, V lost 5 bases, and 6 bases had no gene match. Germline V gene sequence: CDR1 SEHNR, CDR2 FQNEAQ (reference sequence). This CDR3 has 15 amino acids. The data were produced by immunoSEQ multiplex PCR, yet TCRdb's version contains in-frame clones alone and is incomplete. Here the sample spans a few hundred thousand clones, about 96% being singletons. The clonotype originates from a young woman in good health. Specimen: naive CD4+ T cells sorted from blood. Subset reported: CD45RA+ positively selected. The chain carries TRBV7-9 and TRBJ1-4, with 9 positions matching TRBD1. CDR3 loop: CASSTRDRANEKLFF. DNA for the CDR3: TGTGCCAGCAGCACGCGGGACAGGGCAAATGAAAAACTGTTTTTT.